These 10 T cell receptor beta chains share one sample of origin, sequenced in a study of blood T cell repertoires in COVID-19. Repertoires were generated with immunoSEQ multiplex PCR, while TCRdb's copy carries only in-frame clones and drops some. In the table there are about 210,000 clones, 80% of which are singletons. Sequencing input: peripheral blood. The receptor source for this set is a human donor in a cohort sampled during active COVID-19.

The J gene is TRBJ2-6, the V gene TRBV7-2, with D uncertain. V was pared by 3 bases and J by 0 bases, with 6 bases between. CDR1 and CDR2 from the germline V gene are SGHTA and FQGNSA. CDR3 size: 15 residues. CDR3 sequence (DNA): TGTGCCAGCAGCTTGAGGTACTCTGGGGCCAACGTCCTGACTTTC. This encodes CASSLRYSGANVLTF.

The chain combines TRBV29-1 with TRBJ2-3; the match to TRBD2 covers 9 bases. This CDR3 contains 11 residues. Germline-derived CDR1 and CDR2 are SQVTM and ANQGSEA. The CDR3 reads CRAGGADTQYF. CDR3 bases: TGCAGGGCGGGAGGGGCAGATACGCAGTATTTT.

The chain recombines TRBV5-6 with TRBJ1-4; TRBD1 is a possible D gene (5 bases). The CDR3 extends over 14 amino acids. Between the trimmed V and J ends, which lost 4 bases and 7 bases, there was a span of 14 bases. CDR1 and CDR2 (germline): SGHDT, YYEEEE. The CDR3 DNA reads TGTGCCAGCAGCGCGGGACTCTGGGGTGAAAAACTGTTTTTT. This sequence encodes CASSAGLWGEKLFF.

The genes are TRBV5-1 and TRBJ2-7, with TRBD2 matching 8 bases. From germline, CDR1 is SGHRS and CDR2 YFSETQ. The V and J ends lost 2 bases and 0 bases, in that order; junction bases with no gene match: 4. This CDR3 region has 15 residues. CDR3 in amino acids: CASSLTSGTSYEQYF. For the CDR3, the DNA is TGCGCCAGCAGCTTAACTAGCGGAACCTCCTACGAGCAGTACTTC.

The chain has TRBV11-2 and TRBJ1-1, with unresolved D. The germline V and J ends were trimmed by 2 bases and 6 bases, with 7 bases remaining between them. This CDR3 contains 12 residues. Germline V lookup: CDR1 SGHAT, CDR2 FQNNGV. The DNA of the CDR3 is TGTGCCAGCAGCTTAATAGTCTCTGAAGCTTTCTTT. It codes for CASSLIVSEAFF.

V is TRBV6-5 and J is TRBJ2-7, with D possibly being TRBD1 (5 bases). The V end lost 2 bases, the J end lost 7 bases, and 6 bases lay between the germline ends. Germline V gives CDR1 MNHEY, CDR2 SVGAGI. The CDR3 has 11 residues. DNA for the CDR3: TGTGCCAGCAGTTACGGGGCAGAGCAGTACTTC. As protein: CASSYGAEQYF.

This clone was seen repeatedly, ten times or more. The chain employs TRBV19 and TRBJ2-7; 11 nucleotides align to TRBD1. V shed 4 bases, J shed 0 bases, and the junction held 2 bases outside the gene matches. CDR1 is LNHDA and CDR2 is SQIVND in the germline V gene (reference sequence). There are 15 residues in the CDR3. DNA of the CDR3: TGTGCCAGTAGTACCGGGACAGGGGGCTCCTACGAGCAGTACTTC. Translation: CASSTGTGGSYEQYF.

For the CDR3, the DNA is TGTGCCAGCAGTTTACGCCAGGTCTATTCACCCCTCCACTTT. It specifies CASSLRQVYSPLHF. The chain is built from TRBV27 and TRBJ1-6; the D is unclear. Germline V CDR1 and CDR2: MNHEY, SMNVEV (reference sequence). This CDR3 spans 14 amino acids. The V end lost 2 bases, the J end lost 8 bases, and 10 bases lay between the germline ends.

This chain uses TRBV6-5 with TRBJ2-1, with D maybe TRBD2 (5 bases). V lost 3 bases, J lost 4 bases, and 10 bases lay in between. Germline V lookup: CDR1 MNHEY, CDR2 SVGAGI. This CDR3 contains 14 residues. The CDR3: CASSYSSEYNEQFF. The CDR3, as DNA: TGTGCCAGCAGTTATAGTAGCGAATACAATGAGCAGTTCTTC.

This clone was observed a single time. The chain uses TRBV24-1 and TRBJ1-4, with no clear D. V shed 5 bases and J shed 8 bases, with 5 bases lying between them. CDR3 length: 11 residues. Germline V CDR1 and CDR2: KGHDR, SFDVKD. CDR3 region: CATSGGEKLFF. CDR3 DNA: TGTGCCACCAGTGGCGGGGAAAAACTGTTTTTT.